This TCR beta chain was identified in a study of blood T cell repertoires in COVID-19. Study as a whole: Both acute and convalescent COVID-19 samples were obtained from the United States, Italy and Spain. The cDNA or gDNA used as material had been derived from T cells, B-cell-depleted T cells, or PBMCs.

The CDR3 length is 14 residues. The V and J ends lost 3 bases and 4 bases, in that order; junction bases with no gene match: 5. Germline-derived CDR1 and CDR2 are LGHDT and YNNKEL (reference sequence). Sequencing used immunoSEQ multiplex PCR; TCRdb keeps in-frame clones, though not all of them. The data hold around 57,000 clones, with around 80% observed a single time. The gene calls are TRBV3-1 (or the pseudogene TRBV3-2) and TRBJ1-2, with 7 nucleotides matching TRBD1. What was sequenced was peripheral blood. This sequence originates from a woman in her seventies with acute or convalescent COVID-19. Here the CDR3 DNA reads TGTGCCAGCAGCCAGTGGGACAGAGCCTATGGCTACACCTTC. Translation gives CASSQWDRAYGYTF.